The following is a TCR beta chain sequence with its context. This clonotype was detected only a few times. There is no known antigen for this receptor. No base quality values were provided; no much bigger clone lies one nucleotide off. These data originate in a study of T cell repertoires in cytomegalovirus infection (dated by TCRdb to the late 2010s). Study-wide context: Because public TCR beta signatures pointed to carriage of CMV infection together with the matching HLA type, the HLA type of each donor mattered for the analysis. The study at large found these results: The ex vivo response was dominated by HLA-C-restricted CMV-specific TCR beta clonotypes, which also provided the single most frequent clonotype in two of eight donors. In both this cohort and an independent cohort of 350 or so donors, the cumulative frequency of public TCR beta family members distinguished carriers of CMV infection plus the relevant HLA type.

The CDR3 goes from the cysteine to the phenylalanine over 16 residues. The entry retains the CDR3 DNA only, 48 bases that are in frame from base 1. The germline V gene (reference sequence) specifies DFQATT as CDR1 and SNEGSKA as CDR2. Germline trimming amounts to 6 bases on V and 6 bases on J, with 14 as the count of junction bases outside the gene matches. Sequencing relied on an Illumina HiSeq 1500. The raw public reads went through TCRdb reprocessing: fastp at Q25, MiXCR clone calling, in-frame beta chains kept. Rows with one shared CDR3 protein collapse into an entry with the most common genes and DNA. The sample records about 680,000 distinct CDR3 sequences, 24% of which are singletons. 8% of the sample is in the top ten clones.

The receptor comes from a human donor in good health (CMV status not recorded). Some clones in this sample may be carry-over from other donors' samples. The sequencing input was CD8+ T cells from PBMCs. The sequence is built from TRBV20-1 and TRBJ2-2; the junction holds 9 bases that match TRBD2. In nucleotides, the sequence is TGCAGTGCCATCATCCCTAGCGGGGAATTGGCCGGGGAGCTGTTTTTT. Translated, it reads CSAIIPSGELAGELFF.